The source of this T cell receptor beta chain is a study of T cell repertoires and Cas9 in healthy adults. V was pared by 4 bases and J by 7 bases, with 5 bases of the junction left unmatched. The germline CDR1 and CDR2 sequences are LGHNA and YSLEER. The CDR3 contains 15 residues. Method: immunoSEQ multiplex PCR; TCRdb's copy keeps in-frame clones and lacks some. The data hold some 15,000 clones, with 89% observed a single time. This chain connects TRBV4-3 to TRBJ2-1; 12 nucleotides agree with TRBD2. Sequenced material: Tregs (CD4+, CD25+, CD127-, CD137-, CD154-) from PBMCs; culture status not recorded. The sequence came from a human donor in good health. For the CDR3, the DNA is TGCGCCAGCAGCCCTAGCGGGGGGGCCGTGAATGAGCAGTTCTTC. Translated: CASSPSGGAVNEQFF.